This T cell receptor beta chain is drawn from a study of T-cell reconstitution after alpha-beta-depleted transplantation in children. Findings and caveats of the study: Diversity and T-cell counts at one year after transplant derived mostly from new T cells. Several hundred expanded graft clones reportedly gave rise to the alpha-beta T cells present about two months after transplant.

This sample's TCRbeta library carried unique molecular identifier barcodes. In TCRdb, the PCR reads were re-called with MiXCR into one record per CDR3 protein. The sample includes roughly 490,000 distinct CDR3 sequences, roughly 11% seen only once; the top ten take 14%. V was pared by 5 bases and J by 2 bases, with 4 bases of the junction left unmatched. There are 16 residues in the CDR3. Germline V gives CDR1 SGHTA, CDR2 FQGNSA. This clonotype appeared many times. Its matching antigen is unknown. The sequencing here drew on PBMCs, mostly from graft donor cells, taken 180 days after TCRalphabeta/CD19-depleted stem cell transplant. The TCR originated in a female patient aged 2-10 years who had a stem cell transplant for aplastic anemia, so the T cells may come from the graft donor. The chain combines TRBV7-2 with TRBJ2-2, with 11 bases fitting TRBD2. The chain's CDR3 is CASSPLAGGNTGELFF. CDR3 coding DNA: TGTGCCAGCAGCCCGCTAGCGGGGGGAAACACCGGGGAGCTGTTTTTT.